The clone carrying this T cell receptor beta chain was seen a single time. These data belong to a study of OX40 agonist ivuxolimab in advanced cancers. Repertoires were generated with immunoSEQ multiplex PCR, while TCRdb's copy carries only in-frame clones and drops some. The table has around 66,000 clones, around 87% seen once. The CDR3 is made up of 13 amino acids. Between the trimmed V and J ends, which lost 3 bases and 4 bases, there was a span of 7 bases. Germline V gene data show CDR1 as LNHDA and CDR2 as SQIVND (reference sequence). This sample comprised CD4+ or CD8+ T cells sorted from blood, obtained in a trial of the OX40 agonist ivuxolimab. V and J are TRBV19 and TRBJ1-5; D is uncertain. The receptor comes from an adult with an advanced solid tumor such as melanoma, head and neck, liver or kidney cancer. DNA of the CDR3: TGTGCCAGTAGTATCTGGAGAAATCAGCCCCAGCATTTT. It translates to CASSIWRNQPQHF. The full variable domain, completed using reference TRBV19 and TRBJ1-5, is DGGITQSPKYLFRKEGQNVTLSCEQNLNHDAMYWYRQDPGQGLRLIYYSQIVNDFQKGDIAEGYSVSREKKESFPLTVTSAQKNPTAFYLCASSIWRNQPQHFGDGTRLSIL.